A selection of T cell receptor beta chains follows, all from one sample in a study of metastatic and nonmetastatic thyroid tumors. TCRdb redid the clone calls on the PCR reads using MiXCR. Found here are around 23,000 clones, about 20% of them singletons; the top ten hold about a quarter. The sample comprised blood. These receptors came from a male donor with papillary thyroid cancer or a benign thyroid nodule (not recorded which). Some clones in this sample may be carry-over from other donors' samples. CDR3s include the opening cysteine and the closing phenylalanine or tryptophan. The D gene is left open where the match is weak. Part of the rows lack a size; the others show once, few, many or a class for expanded clones.

clone size,V gene,J gene,D gene,CDR3 DNA,CDR3 protein
many,TRBV20-1,TRBJ2-5,-,TGCAGTGCTAGTCCCGGGGGCACGAGCGAGACCCAGTACTTC,CSASPGGTSETQYF
few,TRBV19,TRBJ1-2,-,TGTGCCAGCTCCCGGGACGGATTTAACTATGGCTACACCTTC,CASSRDGFNYGYTF
many,TRBV9,TRBJ2-5,-,TGTGCCAGCAGCGTGGGTGGGGGGCAGCAAGAGACCCAGTACTTC,CASSVGGGQQETQYF
many,TRBV9,TRBJ2-7,TRBD1,TGTGCCAGCAGCCTCGTCCCGGGACAGGGACCGAGCTCCTACGAGCAGTACTTC,CASSLVPGQGPSSYEQYF
many,TRBV20-1,TRBJ1-5,-,TGCAGTGCTAGAGATCTCAGGGACAATCAGCCCCAGCATTTT,CSARDLRDNQPQHF
-,TRBV9,TRBJ1-1,-,TGTGCCAGCAGCGTCGGGAGCTCCGGACACACTGAAGCTTTCTTT,CASSVGSSGHTEAFF
many,TRBV2,TRBJ1-2,TRBD1,TGTGCCAGCAGTGAAGTCGTTTGGGCAGGGGGGGTTGGCTACACCTTC,CASSEVVWAGGVGYTF
once,TRBV5-1,TRBJ2-1,-,TGCGCCAGCAGCTCCGAGTCCGGCGATGAGCAGTTCTTC,CASSSESGDEQFF
many,TRBV7-2,TRBJ2-6,TRBD1,TGTGCCAGCAGCTCGGACAGGGGATTACACTCTGGGGCCAACGTCCTGACTTTC,CASSSDRGLHSGANVLTF
once,TRBV5-1,TRBJ2-6,-,TGCGCCAGCACATTTACTACTGGGGCCAACGTCCTGACTTTC,CASTFTTGANVLTF
many,TRBV28,TRBJ1-1,-,TGTGCCAGCAGTTTGGGGACAAGGAACACTGAAGCTTTCTTT,CASSLGTRNTEAFF
-,TRBV28,TRBJ2-5,-,TGTGCCATCACCCCGACAGGTTCAGTGGAGACCCAGTACTTC,CAITPTGSVETQYF
-,TRBV6-2/TRBV6-3,TRBJ2-3,-,TGTGCCAGCAGTTACGTAGAAACAACTAGCACAGATACGCAGTATTTT,CASSYVETTSTDTQYF
many,TRBV6-1,TRBJ2-7,TRBD1,TGTGCCAGCAGATTGACAGGGTCCTACGAGCAGTACTTC,CASRLTGSYEQYF
many,TRBV20-1,TRBJ1-1,-,TGCAGTGCCCAGAGGGCCCTGAACACTGAAGCTTTCTTT,CSAQRALNTEAFF
-,TRBV4-2,TRBJ2-7,TRBD2,TGTGCCAGCAGCCAAAGGCGGACTAGCGGCTACGAGCAGTACTTC,CASSQRRTSGYEQYF
-,TRBV9,TRBJ2-7,-,TGTTCCAGCAGCGTCTCCGTACAGGCGGGTTTCAACGAGCAGTACTTC,CSSSVSVQAGFNEQYF
few,TRBV20-1,TRBJ1-5,TRBD1,TGCAGTGCTAGTCGGTTGGGACAGAGCAATCAGCCCCAGCATTTT,CSASRLGQSNQPQHF
many,TRBV13,TRBJ2-7,-,TGTGCCAGCAGCTCCCGGGCCGGGGAAAAAATCTACGAGCAGTACTTC,CASSSRAGEKIYEQYF
many,TRBV24-1,TRBJ1-2,-,TGTGCCACCAGTGCTAACAGGGATTTGAACTATGGCTACACCTTC,CATSANRDLNYGYTF
many,TRBV4-3,TRBJ2-7,TRBD2,TGCGCCAGCAGCCAAGATAGAATCACTAGCGGGATCCTATACGAGCAGTACTTC,CASSQDRITSGILYEQYF
many,TRBV9,TRBJ2-2,-,TGTGCCAGCAGCGTGGGAGTCCCGTCGAACACCGGGGAGCTGTTTTTT,CASSVGVPSNTGELFF
few,TRBV28,TRBJ2-7,-,TGTGCCAGCAGTTGGAGGTCGTGGTCCTACGAGCAGTACTTC,CASSWRSWSYEQYF
many,TRBV5-6,TRBJ2-3,-,TGTGCCAGCAGCTTGGGGGGACAATTCACAGATACGCAGTATTTT,CASSLGGQFTDTQYF
medium-sized,TRBV20-1,TRBJ1-2,TRBD1,TGCAGTGCTAGGGGGGACAGTAATAGCTATGGCTACACCTTC,CSARGDSNSYGYTF
-,TRBV6-1,TRBJ2-1,TRBD1,TGTGCCAGCAGTGGCCTTTGGGACAGGGCCTCCTACAATGAGCAGTTCTTC,CASSGLWDRASYNEQFF
many,TRBV12-3/TRBV12-4,TRBJ2-7,-,TGTGCCAGCAGTTTAGTGGGGTTTGAGCAGTACTTC,CASSLVGFEQYF
many,TRBV18,TRBJ1-2,TRBD1,TGTGCCAGCTCACCGGGACAGGGGATGGACTATGGCTACACCTTC,CASSPGQGMDYGYTF
once,TRBV5-8,TRBJ1-1,-,TGTGCCAGCAGCCAGATTTCGACAGGGAACACTGAAGCTTTCTTT,CASSQISTGNTEAFF
medium-sized,TRBV28,TRBJ2-3,-,TGTGCCAGCAGTTTAGAATGGGTCGGCCTAAACACAGATACGCAGTATTTT,CASSLEWVGLNTDTQYF
-,TRBV9,TRBJ1-4,-,TGTGCCAGCAGCGTATCCGGGGCGCCCGGTGAAAAACTGTTATTT,CASSVSGAPGEKLLF
medium-sized,TRBV6-1,TRBJ1-3,TRBD1,TGTGCCAGCAGTGAAGCTTCGACAGGGAGAAACACCATATATTTT,CASSEASTGRNTIYF
many,TRBV19,TRBJ2-1,TRBD1,TGTGCCAGTAGTAAGGGACAGCTAAACAATGAGCAGTTCTTC,CASSKGQLNNEQFF
many,TRBV14,TRBJ1-1,-,TGTGCCAGCAGTTGGCAGGGAGGCACTGAAGCTTTCTTT,CASSWQGGTEAFF
many,TRBV9,TRBJ1-2,TRBD1,TGTGCCAGCAGCGGAGGGGGCTCGGGGGGCTACACCTTC,CASSGGGSGGYTF
many,TRBV4-1,TRBJ1-4,TRBD1,TGCGCCAGCAGCAAAGTCAGGGGGGAAAAACTGTTTTTT,CASSKVRGEKLFF
few,TRBV28,TRBJ2-3,TRBD2,TGTGCCAGCAGTCCACCAAGTAGCGGGAGTCGTGTAGTAGATACGCAGTATTTT,CASSPPSSGSRVVDTQYF
-,TRBV19,TRBJ1-5,-,TGTGCCAGTAGCCCGGACAGAGATCAGCCCCAGCATTTT,CASSPDRDQPQHF
many,TRBV5-1,TRBJ1-1,-,TGCGCCAGCAGCGCAGGCATGAACACTGAAGCTTTCTTT,CASSAGMNTEAFF
-,TRBV5-1,TRBJ2-7,-,TGCGCCAGCAGCCCCCCTAGTGGGGTGGCACACGAGCAGTACTTC,CASSPPSGVAHEQYF
many,TRBV6-1,TRBJ1-5,-,TGTGCCAGCAGGGACCCGAGTCAGCCCCAGCATTTT,CASRDPSQPQHF
-,TRBV19,TRBJ2-5,TRBD2,TGTGCCACTACTGAAAACGGACTAGCGGGGGCGCAGACCCAGTACTTC,CATTENGLAGAQTQYF
few,TRBV6-1,TRBJ1-2,TRBD1,TGTGCCAGCACCCTAGGGGGACAGGGCGCGGTTGGCTACACCTTC,CASTLGGQGAVGYTF
many,TRBV7-3,TRBJ1-2,TRBD1,TGTGCCAGCAGCCCGAACAGGGGAGAAGATGGCTACACCTTC,CASSPNRGEDGYTF
few,TRBV6-1,TRBJ2-1,-,TGCGCCACCCTAAGAAACAATGAGCAGTTCTTC,CATLRNNEQFF
once,TRBV11-3,TRBJ1-1,-,TGTGCCAGGTGCGGAAGAAGGGGAAACGCTGAAGCTTTCTTT,CARCGRRGNAEAFF
once,TRBV20-1,TRBJ1-2,-,TGCAGTGATAGAGATAGGGATGGTCTTAACTATGGCTACACCTTC,CSDRDRDGLNYGYTF
many,TRBV7-9,TRBJ2-6,-,TGTGCCAGCAGCTCTCGGTTGGGGGAGAGCTCTGGGGCCAACGTCCTGACTTTC,CASSSRLGESSGANVLTF
once,TRBV11-1,TRBJ2-7,-,TGTGCCAGCAGCTTAGCGCGGGGTACCTACGAGCAGTACTTC,CASSLARGTYEQYF
many,TRBV6-1,TRBJ2-6,-,TGTGCCAGCAGTCGTTCTGGGGCCAACGTCCTGACTTTC,CASSRSGANVLTF
many,TRBV30,TRBJ1-3,-,TGTGCCTGGAAGGCGGTTGGAAACACCATATATTTT,CAWKAVGNTIYF
many,TRBV6-5,TRBJ2-2,TRBD1,TGTGCCAGCAGTCGACTGGACAGGGGGCGAGATAGGACCGGGGAGCTGTTTTTT,CASSRLDRGRDRTGELFF
many,TRBV14,TRBJ1-1,-,TGTGCCAGCAGCCAGTATTCTGTAGGGTTGAACACTGAAGCTTTCTTT,CASSQYSVGLNTEAFF